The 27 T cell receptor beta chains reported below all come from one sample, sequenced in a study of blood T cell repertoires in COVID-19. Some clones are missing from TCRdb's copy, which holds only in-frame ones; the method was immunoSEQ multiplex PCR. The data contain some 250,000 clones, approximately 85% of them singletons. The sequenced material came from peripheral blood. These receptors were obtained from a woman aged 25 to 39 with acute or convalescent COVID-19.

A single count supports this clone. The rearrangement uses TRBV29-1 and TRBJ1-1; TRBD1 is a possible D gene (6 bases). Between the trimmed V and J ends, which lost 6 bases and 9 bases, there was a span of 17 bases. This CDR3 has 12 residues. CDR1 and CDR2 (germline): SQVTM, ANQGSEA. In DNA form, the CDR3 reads TGCAGCGTGGACCGGGACACCCTGAAAGCTTTCTTT. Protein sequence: CSVDRDTLKAFF.

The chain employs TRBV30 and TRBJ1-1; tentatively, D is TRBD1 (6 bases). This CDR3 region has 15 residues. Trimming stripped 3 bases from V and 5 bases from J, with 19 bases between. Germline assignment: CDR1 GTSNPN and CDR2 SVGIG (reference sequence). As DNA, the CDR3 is TGTGCCTGGAGCGTTCCTTGGAGGGGGGGGACTGAAGCTTTCTTT. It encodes CAWSVPWRGGTEAFF.

The CDR3 region is CASRAGIYEQYF. CDR3 sequence (DNA): TGTGCCAGCAGAGCAGGGATCTACGAGCAGTACTTC. J is TRBJ2-7 and V is TRBV2; TRBD1 might be the D (5 bases). The CDR3 sequence is 12 residues long. Trimming stripped 6 bases from V and 3 bases from J, with 9 bases between. Germline V gene sequence: CDR1 SNHLY, CDR2 FYNNEI.

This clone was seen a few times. The CDR3 nucleotides are TGTGCCACCGGGACAGGGGGCTCAGGGGCCAACGTCCTGACTTTC. It is translated as CATGTGGSGANVLTF. V gene TRBV24-1 combines with J gene TRBJ2-6, with 12 bases identical to TRBD1. Germline trimming cut 9 bases from V and 4 bases from J; bases unmatched to any gene: 3. The germline gives CDR1 KGHDR, CDR2 SFDVKD. The CDR3 covers 15 residues.

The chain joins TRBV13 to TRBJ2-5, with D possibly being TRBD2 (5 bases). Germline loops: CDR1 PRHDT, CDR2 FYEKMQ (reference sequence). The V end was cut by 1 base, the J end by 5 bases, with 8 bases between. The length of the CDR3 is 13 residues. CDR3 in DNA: TGTGCCAGCAGCTTAGTTCCGGGGGAGACCCAGTACTTC. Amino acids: CASSLVPGETQYF.

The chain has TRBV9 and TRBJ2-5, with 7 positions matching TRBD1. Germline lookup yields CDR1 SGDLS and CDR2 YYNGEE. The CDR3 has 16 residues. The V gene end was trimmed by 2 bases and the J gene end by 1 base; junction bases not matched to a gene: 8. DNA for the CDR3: TGTGCCAGCAGCGTGAGGGCTCGGACAGGCCAAGAGACCCAGTACTTC. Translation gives CASSVRARTGQETQYF.

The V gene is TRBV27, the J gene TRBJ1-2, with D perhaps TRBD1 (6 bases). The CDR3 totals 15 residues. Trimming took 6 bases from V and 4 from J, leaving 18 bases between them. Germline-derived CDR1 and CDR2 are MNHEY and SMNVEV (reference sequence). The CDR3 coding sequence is TGTGCCAGCAGCTTTGGCCCGGGGACACCCTATGGCTACACCTTC. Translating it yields CASSFGPGTPYGYTF.

The CDR3 region has the DNA TGTGCCAGCAGCCCCCCGTTTCGGACAGGGAACACTGAAGCTTTCTTT. This encodes CASSPPFRTGNTEAFF. The chain has TRBV5-6 and TRBJ1-1; TRBD1 aligns across 7 bases. This CDR3 has 16 amino acids. The germline V gene has CDR1 SGHDT and CDR2 YYEEEE. V was pared by 4 bases and J by 1 base, with 10 bases of the junction left unmatched.

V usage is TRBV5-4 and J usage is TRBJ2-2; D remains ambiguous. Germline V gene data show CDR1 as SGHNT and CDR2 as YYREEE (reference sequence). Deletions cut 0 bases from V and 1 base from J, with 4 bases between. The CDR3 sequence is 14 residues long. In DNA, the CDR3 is TGTGCCAGCAGCTTGGTGCGGAACACCGGGGAGCTGTTTTTT. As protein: CASSLVRNTGELFF.

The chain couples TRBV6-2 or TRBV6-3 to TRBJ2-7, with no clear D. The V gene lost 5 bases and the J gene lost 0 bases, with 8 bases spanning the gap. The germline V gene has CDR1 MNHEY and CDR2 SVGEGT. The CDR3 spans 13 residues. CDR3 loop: CASSGRSSYEQYF. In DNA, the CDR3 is TGTGCCAGCAGTGGCCGAAGCTCCTACGAGCAGTACTTC.

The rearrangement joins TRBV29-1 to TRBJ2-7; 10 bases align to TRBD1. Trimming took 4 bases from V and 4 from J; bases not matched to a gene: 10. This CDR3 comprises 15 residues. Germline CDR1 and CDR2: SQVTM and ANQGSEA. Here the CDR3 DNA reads TGCAGCGTTGGTTTGGGACAGGGGTTATATTACGAGCAGTACTTC. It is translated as CSVGLGQGLYYEQYF.

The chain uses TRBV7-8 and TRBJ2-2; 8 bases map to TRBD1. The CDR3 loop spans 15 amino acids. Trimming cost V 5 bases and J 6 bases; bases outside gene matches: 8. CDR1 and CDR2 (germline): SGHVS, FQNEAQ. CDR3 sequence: CASSEGQGAAGELFF. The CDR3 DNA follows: TGTGCCAGCAGCGAGGGTCAGGGGGCCGCCGGGGAGCTGTTTTTT. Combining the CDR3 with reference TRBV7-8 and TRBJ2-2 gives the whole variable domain GAGVSQSPRYKVAKRGQDVALRCDPISGHVSLFWYQQALGQGPEFLTYFQNEAQLDKSGLPSDRFFAERPEGSVSTLKIQRTQQEDSAVYLCASSEGQGAAGELFFGEGSRLTVL.

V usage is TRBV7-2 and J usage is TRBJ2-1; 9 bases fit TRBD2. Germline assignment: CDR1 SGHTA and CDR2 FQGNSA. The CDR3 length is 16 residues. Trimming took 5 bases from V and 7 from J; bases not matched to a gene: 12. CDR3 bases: TGTGCCAGCAGCGGCCCGGCGGGAGGGCCCGGAAATGAGCAGTTCTTC. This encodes CASSGPAGGPGNEQFF. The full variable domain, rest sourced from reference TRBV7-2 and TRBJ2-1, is GAGVSQSPSNKVTEKGKDVELRCDPISGHTALYWYRQSLGQGLEFLIYFQGNSAPDKSGLPSDRFSAERTGGSVSTLTIQRTQQEDSAVYLCASSGPAGGPGNEQFFGPGTRLTVL.

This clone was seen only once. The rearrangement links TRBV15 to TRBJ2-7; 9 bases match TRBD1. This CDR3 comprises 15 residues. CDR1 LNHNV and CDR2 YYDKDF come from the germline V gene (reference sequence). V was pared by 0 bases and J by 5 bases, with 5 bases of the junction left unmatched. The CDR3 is CATSRDDRGLNEQYF. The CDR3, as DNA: TGTGCCACCAGCAGAGATGACAGGGGGTTAAACGAGCAGTACTTC. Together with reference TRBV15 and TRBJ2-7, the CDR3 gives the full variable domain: DAMVIQNPRYQVTQFGKPVTLSCSQTLNHNVMYWYQQKSSQAPKLLFHYYDKDFNNEADTPDNFQSRRPNTSFCFLDIRSPGLGDTAMYLCATSRDDRGLNEQYFGPGTRLTVT.

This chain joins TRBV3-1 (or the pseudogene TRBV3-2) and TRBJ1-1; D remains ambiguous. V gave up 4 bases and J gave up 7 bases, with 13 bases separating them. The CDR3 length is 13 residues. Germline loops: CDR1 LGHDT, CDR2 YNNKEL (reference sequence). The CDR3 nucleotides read TGTGCCAGCAGCCGGATCCTCGGGTTTGAAGCTTTCTTT. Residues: CASSRILGFEAFF.

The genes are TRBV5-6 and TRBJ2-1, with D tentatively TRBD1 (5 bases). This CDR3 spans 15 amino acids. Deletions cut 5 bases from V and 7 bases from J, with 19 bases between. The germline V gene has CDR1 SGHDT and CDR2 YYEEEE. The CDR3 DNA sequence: TGTGCCAGCAGGCCAGGGTCAAGGTTGTGGAATGAGCAGTTCTTC. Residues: CASRPGSRLWNEQFF.

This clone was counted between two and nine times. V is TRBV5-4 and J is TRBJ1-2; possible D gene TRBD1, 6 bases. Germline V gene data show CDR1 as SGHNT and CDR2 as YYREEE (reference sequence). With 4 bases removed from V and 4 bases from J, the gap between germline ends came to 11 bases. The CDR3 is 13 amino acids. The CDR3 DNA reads TGTGCCAGCAGCCTGGACAGTGCCTATGGCTACACCTTC. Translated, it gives CASSLDSAYGYTF. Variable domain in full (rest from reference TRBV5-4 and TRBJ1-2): ETGVTQSPTHLIKTRGQQVTLRCSSQSGHNTVSWYQQALGQGPQFIFQYYREEENGRGNFPPRFSGLQFPNYSSELNVNALELDDSALYLCASSLDSAYGYTFGSGTRLTVV.

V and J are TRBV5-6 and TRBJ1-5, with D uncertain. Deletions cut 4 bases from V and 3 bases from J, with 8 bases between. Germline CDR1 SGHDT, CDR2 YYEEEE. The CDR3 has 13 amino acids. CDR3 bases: TGTGCCAGCAGCCACCAGGCCAATCAGCCCCAGCATTTT. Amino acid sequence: CASSHQANQPQHF.

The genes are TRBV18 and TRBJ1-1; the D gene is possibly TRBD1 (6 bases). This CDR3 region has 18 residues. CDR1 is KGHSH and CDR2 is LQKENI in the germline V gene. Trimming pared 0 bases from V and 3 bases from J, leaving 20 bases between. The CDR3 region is CASSPPRKAGGLDTEAFF. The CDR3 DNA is TGTGCCAGCTCACCACCGAGGAAAGCGGGGGGCTTGGACACTGAAGCTTTCTTT.

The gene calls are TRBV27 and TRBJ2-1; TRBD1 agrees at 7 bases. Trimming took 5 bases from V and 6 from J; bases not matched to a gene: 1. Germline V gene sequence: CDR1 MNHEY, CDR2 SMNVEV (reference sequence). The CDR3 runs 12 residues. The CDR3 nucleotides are TGTGCCAGCAGTCGACAGGGCAATGAGCAGTTCTTC. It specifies CASSRQGNEQFF.

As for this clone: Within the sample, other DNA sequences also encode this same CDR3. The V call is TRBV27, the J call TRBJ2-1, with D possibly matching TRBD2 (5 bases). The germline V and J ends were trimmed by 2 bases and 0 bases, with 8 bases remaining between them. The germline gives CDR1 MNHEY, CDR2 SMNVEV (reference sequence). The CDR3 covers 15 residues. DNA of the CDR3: TGTGCCAGCAGTTTAAGTGGGAGCTCCTACAATGAGCAGTTCTTC. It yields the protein CASSLSGSSYNEQFF.

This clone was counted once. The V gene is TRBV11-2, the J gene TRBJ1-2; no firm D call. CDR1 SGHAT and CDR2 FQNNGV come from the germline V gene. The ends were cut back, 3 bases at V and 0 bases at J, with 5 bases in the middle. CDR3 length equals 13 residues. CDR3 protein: CASSFSANYGYTF. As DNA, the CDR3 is TGTGCCAGCAGCTTTTCCGCTAACTATGGCTACACCTTC.

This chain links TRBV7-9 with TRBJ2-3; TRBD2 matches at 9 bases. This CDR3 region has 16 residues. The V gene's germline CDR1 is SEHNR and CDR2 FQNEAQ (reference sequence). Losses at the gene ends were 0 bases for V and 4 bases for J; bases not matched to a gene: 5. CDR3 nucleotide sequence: TGTGCCAGCAGCTTAGCGTCGGCGGGAGGGTCAGATACGCAGTATTTT. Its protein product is CASSLASAGGSDTQYF.

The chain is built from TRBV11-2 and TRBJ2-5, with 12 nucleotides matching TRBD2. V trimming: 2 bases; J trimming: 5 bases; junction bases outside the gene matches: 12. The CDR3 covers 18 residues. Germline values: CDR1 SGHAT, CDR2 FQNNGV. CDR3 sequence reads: CASSLFGRGLAGGETQYF. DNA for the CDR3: TGTGCCAGCAGCTTATTTGGGCGCGGTCTAGCGGGAGGGGAGACCCAGTACTTC. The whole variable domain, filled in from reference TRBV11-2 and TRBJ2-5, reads EAGVAQSPRYKIIEKRQSVAFWCNPISGHATLYWYQQILGQGPKLLIQFQNNGVVDDSQLPKDRFSAERLKGVDSTLKIQPAKLEDSAVYLCASSLFGRGLAGGETQYFGPGTRLLVL.

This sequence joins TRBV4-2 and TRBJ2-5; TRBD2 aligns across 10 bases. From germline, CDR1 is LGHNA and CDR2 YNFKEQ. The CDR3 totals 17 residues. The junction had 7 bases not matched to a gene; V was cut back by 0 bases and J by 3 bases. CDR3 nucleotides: TGTGCCAGCAGCCAAGATGTGTCAGCGGGAGGGAAAGAGACCCAGTACTTC. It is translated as CASSQDVSAGGKETQYF.

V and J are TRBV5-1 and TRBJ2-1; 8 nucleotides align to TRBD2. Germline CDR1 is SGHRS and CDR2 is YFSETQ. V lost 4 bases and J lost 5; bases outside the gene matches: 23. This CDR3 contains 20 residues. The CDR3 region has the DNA TGCGCCAGCAGCCAGGGCAGCGATCGGGGATTCGGAGCGGGAGACAATGAGCAGTTCTTC. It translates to CASSQGSDRGFGAGDNEQFF.

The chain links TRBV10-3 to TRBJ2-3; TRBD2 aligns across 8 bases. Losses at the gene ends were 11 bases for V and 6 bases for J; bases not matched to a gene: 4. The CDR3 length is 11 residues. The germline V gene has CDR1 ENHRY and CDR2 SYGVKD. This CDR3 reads CALRGGDTQYF. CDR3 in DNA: TGTGCCCTCCGGGGGGGGGATACGCAGTATTTT.